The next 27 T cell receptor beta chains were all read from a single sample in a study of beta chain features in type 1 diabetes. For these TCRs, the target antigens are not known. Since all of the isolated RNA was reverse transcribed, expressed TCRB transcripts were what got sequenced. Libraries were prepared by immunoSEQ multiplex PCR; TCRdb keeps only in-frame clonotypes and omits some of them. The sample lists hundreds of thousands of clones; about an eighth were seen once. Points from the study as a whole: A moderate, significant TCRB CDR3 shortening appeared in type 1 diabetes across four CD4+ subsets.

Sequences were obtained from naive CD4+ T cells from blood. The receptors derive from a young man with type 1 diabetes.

The CDR3 DNA is TGTGCCAGCAGTTTGGAACATATCAAGGGGGGACAGTTCTTC. Translation: CASSLEHIKGGQFF. V usage is TRBV27 and J usage is TRBJ2-1, with D perhaps being TRBD1 or TRBD2 (6 bases each). With 3 bases removed from V and 13 bases from J, the gap between germline ends came to 19 bases. Per germline, CDR1 MNHEY and CDR2 SMNVEV (reference sequence). The CDR3 sequence is 14 residues long.

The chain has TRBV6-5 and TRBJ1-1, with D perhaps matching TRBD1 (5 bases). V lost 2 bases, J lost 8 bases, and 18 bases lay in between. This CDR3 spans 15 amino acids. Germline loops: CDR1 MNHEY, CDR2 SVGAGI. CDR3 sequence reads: CASSYVSDPGIEAFF. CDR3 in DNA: TGTGCCAGCAGTTACGTCTCGGACCCAGGGATCGAAGCTTTCTTT.

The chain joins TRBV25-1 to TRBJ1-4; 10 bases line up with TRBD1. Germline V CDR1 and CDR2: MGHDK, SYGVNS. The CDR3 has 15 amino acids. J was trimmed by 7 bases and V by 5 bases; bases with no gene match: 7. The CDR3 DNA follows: TGTGCCAGCAGTTCCCGGGACAGGGGAAGTGAAAAACTGTTTTTT. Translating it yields CASSSRDRGSEKLFF.

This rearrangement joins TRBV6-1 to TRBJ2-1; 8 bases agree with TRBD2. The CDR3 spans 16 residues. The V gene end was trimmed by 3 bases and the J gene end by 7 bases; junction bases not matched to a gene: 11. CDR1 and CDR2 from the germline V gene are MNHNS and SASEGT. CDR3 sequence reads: CASSDGRGGPVNEQFF. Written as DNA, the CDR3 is TGTGCCAGCAGTGACGGACGGGGGGGCCCTGTGAATGAGCAGTTCTTC.

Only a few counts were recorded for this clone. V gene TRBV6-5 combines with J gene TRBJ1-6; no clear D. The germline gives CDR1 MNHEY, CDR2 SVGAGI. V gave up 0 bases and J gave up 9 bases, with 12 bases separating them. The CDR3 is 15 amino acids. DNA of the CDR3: TGTGCCAGCAGTTACTCGAAATCACAGATTTCACCCCTCCACTTT. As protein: CASSYSKSQISPLHF.

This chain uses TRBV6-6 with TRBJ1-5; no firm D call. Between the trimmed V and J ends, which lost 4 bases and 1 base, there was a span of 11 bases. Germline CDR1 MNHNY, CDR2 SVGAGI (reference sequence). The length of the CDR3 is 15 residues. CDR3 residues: CASSLNTVSNQPQHF. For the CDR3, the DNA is TGTGCCAGCAGTTTAAACACCGTAAGCAATCAGCCCCAGCATTTT.

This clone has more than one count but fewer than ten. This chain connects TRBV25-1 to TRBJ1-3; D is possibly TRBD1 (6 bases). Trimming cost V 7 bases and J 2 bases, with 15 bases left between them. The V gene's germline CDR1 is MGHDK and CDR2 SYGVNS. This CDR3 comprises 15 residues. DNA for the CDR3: TGTGCCAGCACTCCCCGTGAGGGGGCTGGAAACACCATATATTTT. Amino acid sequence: CASTPREGAGNTIYF.

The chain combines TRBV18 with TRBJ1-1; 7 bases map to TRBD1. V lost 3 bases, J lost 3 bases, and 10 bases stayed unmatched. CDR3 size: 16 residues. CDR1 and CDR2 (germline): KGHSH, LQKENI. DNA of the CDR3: TGTGCCAGCTCACCTATGGAGGGGGCACAGGACACTGAAGCTTTCTTT. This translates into CASSPMEGAQDTEAFF. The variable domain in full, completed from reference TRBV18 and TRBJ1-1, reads NAGVMQNPRHLVRRRGQEARLRCSPMKGHSHVYWYRQLPEEGLKFMVYLQKENIIDESGMPKERFSAEFPKEGPSILRIQQVVRGDSAAYFCASSPMEGAQDTEAFFGQGTRLTVV.

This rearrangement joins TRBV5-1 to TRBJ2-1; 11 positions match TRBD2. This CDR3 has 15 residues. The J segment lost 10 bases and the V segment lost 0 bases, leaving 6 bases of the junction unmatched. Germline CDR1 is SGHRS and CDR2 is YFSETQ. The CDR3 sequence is CASSLVPGTSGEQFF. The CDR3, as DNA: TGCGCCAGCAGCTTGGTTCCCGGGACTAGCGGCGAGCAGTTCTTC.

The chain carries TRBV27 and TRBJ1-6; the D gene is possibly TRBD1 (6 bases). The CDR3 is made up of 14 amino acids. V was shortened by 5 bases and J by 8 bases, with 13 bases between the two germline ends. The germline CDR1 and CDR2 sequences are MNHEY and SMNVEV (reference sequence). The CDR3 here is CASSLTGFDSPLHF. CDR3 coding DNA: TGTGCCAGCAGTCTTACAGGGTTTGATTCACCCCTCCACTTT.

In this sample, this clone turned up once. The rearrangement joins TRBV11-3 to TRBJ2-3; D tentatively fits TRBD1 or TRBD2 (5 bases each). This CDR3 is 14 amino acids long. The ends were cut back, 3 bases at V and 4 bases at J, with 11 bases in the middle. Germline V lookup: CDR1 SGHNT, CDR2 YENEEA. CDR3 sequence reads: CASSFGQGADTQYF. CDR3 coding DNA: TGTGCCAGCAGCTTTGGGCAGGGAGCAGATACGCAGTATTTT.

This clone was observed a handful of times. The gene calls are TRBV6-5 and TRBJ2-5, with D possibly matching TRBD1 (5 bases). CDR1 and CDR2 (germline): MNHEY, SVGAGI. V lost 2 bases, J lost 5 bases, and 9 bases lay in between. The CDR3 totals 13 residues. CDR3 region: CASSYVRVETQYF. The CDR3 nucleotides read TGTGCCAGCAGTTACGTCAGGGTGGAGACCCAGTACTTC.

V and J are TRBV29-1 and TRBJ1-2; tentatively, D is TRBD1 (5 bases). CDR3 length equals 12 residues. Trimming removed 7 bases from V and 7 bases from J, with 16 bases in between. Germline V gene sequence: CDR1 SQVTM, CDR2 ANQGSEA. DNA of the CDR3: TGCAGCGCTACTCCGGGACCCTCTGGCTACACCTTC. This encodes CSATPGPSGYTF. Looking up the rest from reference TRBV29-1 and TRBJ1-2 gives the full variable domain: SAVISQKPSRDICQRGTSLTIQCQVDSQVTMMFWYRQQPGQSLTLIATANQGSEATYESGFVIDKFPISRPNLTFSTLTVSNMSPEDSSIYLCSATPGPSGYTFGSGTRLTVV.

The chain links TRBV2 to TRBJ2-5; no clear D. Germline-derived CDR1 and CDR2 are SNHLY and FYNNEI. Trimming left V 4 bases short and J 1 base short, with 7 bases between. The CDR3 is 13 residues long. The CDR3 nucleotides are TGTGCCAGCAGTGCCAGGCCCCAAGAGACCCAGTACTTC. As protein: CASSARPQETQYF.

The CDR3 is CATLGRGGNTIYF. CDR3 bases: TGTGCCACTCTTGGGAGGGGCGGAAACACCATATATTTT. The V gene is TRBV6-6, the J gene TRBJ1-3; D perhaps matches TRBD1 (5 bases). The germline CDR1 and CDR2 sequences are MNHNY and SVGAGI (reference sequence). This CDR3 contains 13 residues. The ends were cut back, 10 bases at V and 4 bases at J, with 14 bases in the middle.

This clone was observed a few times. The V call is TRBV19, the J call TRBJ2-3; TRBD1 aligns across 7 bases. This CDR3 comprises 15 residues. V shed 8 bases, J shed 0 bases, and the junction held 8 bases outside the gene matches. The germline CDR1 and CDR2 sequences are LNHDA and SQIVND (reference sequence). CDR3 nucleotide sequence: TGTGCCAGTGTGGCGACAGGGTTTAGCACAGATACGCAGTATTTT. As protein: CASVATGFSTDTQYF.

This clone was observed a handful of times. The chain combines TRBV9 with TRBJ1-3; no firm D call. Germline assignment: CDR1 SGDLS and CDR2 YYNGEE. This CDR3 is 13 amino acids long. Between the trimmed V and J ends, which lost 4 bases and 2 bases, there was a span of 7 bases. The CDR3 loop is CASSPRTGNTIYF. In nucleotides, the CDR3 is TGTGCCAGCAGCCCTCGGACTGGAAACACCATATATTTT.

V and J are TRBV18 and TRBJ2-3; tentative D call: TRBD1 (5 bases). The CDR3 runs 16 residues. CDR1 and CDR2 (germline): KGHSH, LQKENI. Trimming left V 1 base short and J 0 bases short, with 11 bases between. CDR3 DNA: TGTGCCAGCTCACCACTTACAGGAACTAGCACAGATACGCAGTATTTT. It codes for CASSPLTGTSTDTQYF.

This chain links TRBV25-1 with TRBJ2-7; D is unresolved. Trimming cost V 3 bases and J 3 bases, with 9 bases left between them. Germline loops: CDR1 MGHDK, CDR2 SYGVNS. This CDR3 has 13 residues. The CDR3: CASSDLNLYEQYF. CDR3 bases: TGTGCCAGCAGTGACTTAAATCTCTACGAGCAGTACTTC.

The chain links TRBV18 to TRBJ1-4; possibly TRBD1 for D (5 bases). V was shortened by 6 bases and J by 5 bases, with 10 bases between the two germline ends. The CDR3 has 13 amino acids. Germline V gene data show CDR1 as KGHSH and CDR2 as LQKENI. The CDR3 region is CASSARENEKLFF. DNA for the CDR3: TGTGCCAGCTCCGCCAGGGAGAATGAAAAACTGTTTTTT.

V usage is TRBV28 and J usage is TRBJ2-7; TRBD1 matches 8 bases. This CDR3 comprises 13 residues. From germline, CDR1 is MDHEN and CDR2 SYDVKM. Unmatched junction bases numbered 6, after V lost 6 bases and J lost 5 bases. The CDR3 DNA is TGTGCCAGCAGACCGACAGGGGTGGACGAGCAGTACTTC. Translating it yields CASRPTGVDEQYF. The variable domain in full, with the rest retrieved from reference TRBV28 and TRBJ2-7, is DVKVTQSSRYLVKRTGEKVFLECVQDMDHENMFWYRQDPGLGLRLIYFSYDVKMKEKGDIPEGYSVSREKKERFSLILESASTNQTSMYLCASRPTGVDEQYFGPGTRLTVT.

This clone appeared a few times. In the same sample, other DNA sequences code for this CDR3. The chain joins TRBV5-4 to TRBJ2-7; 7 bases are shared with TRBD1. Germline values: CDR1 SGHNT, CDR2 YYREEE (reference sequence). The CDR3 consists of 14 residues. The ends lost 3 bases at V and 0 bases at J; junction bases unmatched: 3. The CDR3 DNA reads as TGTGCCAGCAGCTCCCGGACAGGCTCCTACGAGCAGTACTTC. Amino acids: CASSSRTGSYEQYF.

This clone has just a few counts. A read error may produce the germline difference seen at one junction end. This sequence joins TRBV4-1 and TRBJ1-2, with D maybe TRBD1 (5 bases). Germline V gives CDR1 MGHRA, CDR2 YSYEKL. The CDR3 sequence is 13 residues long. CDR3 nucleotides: TGCGCCAGCAGCCAAGATATGGGGACGACGACTGGCTTC. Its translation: CASSQDMGTTTGF.

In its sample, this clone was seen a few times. CDR3 loop: CASSFGTMNTEAFF. DNA for the CDR3: TGTGCCAGCAGTTTTGGGACCATGAACACTGAAGCTTTCTTT. The chain links TRBV28 to TRBJ1-1; D possibly corresponds to TRBD1 (5 bases). Germline CDR1 is MDHEN and CDR2 is SYDVKM. V was trimmed by 3 bases and J by 0 bases, leaving 8 bases between them. The CDR3 runs to 14 residues. The complete variable domain, with remaining parts taken from reference TRBV28 and TRBJ1-1, reads DVKVTQSSRYLVKRTGEKVFLECVQDMDHENMFWYRQDPGLGLRLIYFSYDVKMKEKGDIPEGYSVSREKKERFSLILESASTNQTSMYLCASSFGTMNTEAFFGQGTRLTVV.

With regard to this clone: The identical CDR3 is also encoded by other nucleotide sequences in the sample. The CDR3: CASSPGETQYF. In DNA form, the CDR3 reads TGTGCCAGCAGCCCCGGGGAGACCCAGTACTTC. The chain combines TRBV6-6 with TRBJ2-5; D is ambiguous. V was cut by 6 bases and J by 5 bases, with 7 bases left in between. Per the germline V gene, CDR1 is MNHNY and CDR2 is SVGAGI (reference sequence). CDR3 length: 11 amino acids.

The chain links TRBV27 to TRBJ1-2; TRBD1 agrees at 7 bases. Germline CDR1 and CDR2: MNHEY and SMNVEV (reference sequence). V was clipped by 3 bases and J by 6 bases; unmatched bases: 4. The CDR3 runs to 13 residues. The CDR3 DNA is TGTGCCAGCAGTTTCGAGGGGGCGGATGGCTACACCTTC. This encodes CASSFEGADGYTF.

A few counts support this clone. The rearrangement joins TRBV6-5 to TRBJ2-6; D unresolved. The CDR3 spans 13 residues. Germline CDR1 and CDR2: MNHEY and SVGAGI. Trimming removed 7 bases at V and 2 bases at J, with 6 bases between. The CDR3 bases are TGTGCCAGCATCTTAGCTGGGGCCAACGTCCTGACTTTC. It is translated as CASILAGANVLTF.